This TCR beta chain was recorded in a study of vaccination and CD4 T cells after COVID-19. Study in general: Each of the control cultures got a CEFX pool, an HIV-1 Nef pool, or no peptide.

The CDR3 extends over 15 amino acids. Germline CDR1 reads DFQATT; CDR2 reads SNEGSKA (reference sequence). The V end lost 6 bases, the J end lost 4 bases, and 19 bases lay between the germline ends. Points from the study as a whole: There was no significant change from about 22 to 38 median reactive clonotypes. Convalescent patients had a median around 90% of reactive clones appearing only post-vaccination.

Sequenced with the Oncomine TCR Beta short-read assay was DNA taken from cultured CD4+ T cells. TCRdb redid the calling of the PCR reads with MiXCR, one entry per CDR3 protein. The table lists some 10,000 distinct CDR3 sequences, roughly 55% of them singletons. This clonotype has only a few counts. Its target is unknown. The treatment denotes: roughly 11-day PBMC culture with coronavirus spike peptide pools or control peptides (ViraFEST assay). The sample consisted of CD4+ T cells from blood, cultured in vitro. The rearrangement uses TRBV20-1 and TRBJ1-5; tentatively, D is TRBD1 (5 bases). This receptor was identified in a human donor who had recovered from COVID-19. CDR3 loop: CSAHLQGAQNQPQHF. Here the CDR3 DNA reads TGCAGTGCCCACCTCCAGGGTGCCCAAAATCAGCCCCAGCATTTT.